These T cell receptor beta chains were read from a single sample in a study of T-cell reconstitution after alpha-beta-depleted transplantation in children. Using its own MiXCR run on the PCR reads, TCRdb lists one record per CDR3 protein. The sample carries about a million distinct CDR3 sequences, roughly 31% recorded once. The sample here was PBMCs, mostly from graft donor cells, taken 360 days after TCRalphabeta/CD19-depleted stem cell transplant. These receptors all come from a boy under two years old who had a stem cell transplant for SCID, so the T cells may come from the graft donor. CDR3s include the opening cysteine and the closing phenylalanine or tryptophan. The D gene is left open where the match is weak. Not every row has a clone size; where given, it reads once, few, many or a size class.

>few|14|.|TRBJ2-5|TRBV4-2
TGTGCCAGCAGCCAAGAGGGCAGTCAAGAGACCCAGTACTTC
CASSQEGSQETQYF
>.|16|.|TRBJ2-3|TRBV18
TGTGCCAGCTCCGCCTTAACTCGAAGCGGCACAGATACGCAGTATTTT
CASSALTRSGTDTQYF
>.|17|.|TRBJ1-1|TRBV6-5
TGTGCCAGCAGTTACCTGGGGGGCGGGAGACAGAACACTGAAGCTTTCTTT
CASSYLGGGRQNTEAFF
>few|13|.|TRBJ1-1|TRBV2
TGTGCCAGCAGATTAACAGGGCCTATTGAAGCTTTCTTT
CASRLTGPIEAFF
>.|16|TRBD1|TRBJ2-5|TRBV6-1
TGTGCCAGCACCCTAACCGGGACAGGGCAAAAAGAGACCCAGTACTTC
CASTLTGTGQKETQYF
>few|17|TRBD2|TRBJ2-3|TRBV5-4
TGTGCCAGCAGCCTCTACGTCCTAGCGGCTAGCACAGATACGCAGTATTTT
CASSLYVLAASTDTQYF
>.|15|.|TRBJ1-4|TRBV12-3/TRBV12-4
TGTGCCAGCAGTTTAGCGCTGGTGGAGGGAGAAAAACTGTTTTTT
CASSLALVEGEKLFF
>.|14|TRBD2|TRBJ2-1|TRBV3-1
TGTGCCAGCAGCGAATCTCTCAGCGGGGGGGTACGGTTCTTC
CASSESLSGGVRFF
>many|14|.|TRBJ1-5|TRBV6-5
TGTGCCAGCAGTTACTCAGGCAGCAATCAGCCCCAGCATTTT
CASSYSGSNQPQHF
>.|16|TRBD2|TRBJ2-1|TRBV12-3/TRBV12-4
TGTGCCAGCAGTTCTCTACCCCGGGGGGCCTACAATGAGCAGTTCTTC
CASSSLPRGAYNEQFF
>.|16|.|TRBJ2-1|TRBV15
TGTGCCACCAGCAGAGCCGGGGCCGGTGAGAAAAATGAGCAGTTCTTC
CATSRAGAGEKNEQFF
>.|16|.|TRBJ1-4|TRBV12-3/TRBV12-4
TGTGCCAGCAGTTTAGTCTTGGGGCCCGTTAATGAAAAACTGTTTTTT
CASSLVLGPVNEKLFF
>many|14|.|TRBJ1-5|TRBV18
TGTGCCAGCTCACCCTACCCGACACCCACGGGATCACATTTT
CASSPYPTPTGSHF
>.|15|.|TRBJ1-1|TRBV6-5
TGTGCCAGCAGTTACGGGTCGAGGGTGAACACTGAAGCTTTCTTT
CASSYGSRVNTEAFF
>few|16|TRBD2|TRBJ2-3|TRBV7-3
TGTGCCAGCAGCCTCAGCGGGGGGCCAATCACAGATACGCAGTATTTT
CASSLSGGPITDTQYF
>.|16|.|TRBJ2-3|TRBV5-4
TGTGCCAGCACGGGGCCTGGGATGATCCCCACAGATACGCAGTATTTT
CASTGPGMIPTDTQYF